The T cell receptor (beta chain) under discussion was sequenced for a study of shared clonotypes between healthy human individuals. General study points: With a few donors compared, around 4.7% of naive CD4 clonotypes were shared.

Comment on this clone: Antigen specificity is unknown.

Over several immunoSEQ plates, each subset's genomic DNA was distributed in even portions. Repertoires were generated with immunoSEQ multiplex PCR, while TCRdb's copy carries only in-frame clones and drops some. The sample consists of some 240,000 clones, 50% to 75% of them appearing once. Every one of the donors was a Caucasian adult that lived in Nashville, Tennessee. CDR1 and CDR2 from the germline V gene are MNHEY and SMNVEV (reference sequence). The CDR3 has 15 amino acids. The J segment lost 8 bases and the V segment lost 5 bases, leaving 10 bases of the junction unmatched. This TCR was recovered from a man in his thirties or forties in good health. V gene TRBV27 combines with J gene TRBJ2-3; 10 nucleotides agree with TRBD2. Material: memory CD4+ T cells sorted from blood. Subset: CD45RA-negative fraction. The CDR3 reads CASSPSGSRVATQYF. CDR3 coding DNA: TGTGCCAGCAGTCCTAGCGGGAGTAGGGTGGCTACGCAGTATTTT.